One TCR beta chain is described in this entry. Its specificity is unknown. Together with a sample-barcoded 5' primer, a J-beta primer mix was included in a second PCR lasting 7 to 11 cycles. TCRdb fed the 5' RACE reads into MiXCR, producing one record per CDR3 protein. Of about 290,000 distinct CDR3 sequences listed, roughly 26% are singletons. This record comes from a study of blood T cells in healthy people across ages. Study observations and caveats: In long-lived donors, naive CD4+ cell counts and diversity exceeded those of aged donors. Unknown donor CMV status possibly confounded expanded clonotype changes.

Each donor's blood draw was 8.5 to 10 milliliters of peripheral blood. Isolated PBMCs totaled at least 6 million in each sample. The sequenced material came from blood. The receptor was isolated from a woman in her seventies in good health.

The CDR3, as DNA: TGCGCCAGCAGCCAAACTGGACACCCAACCGGCGTTTCACCCCTCCACTTT. Translated: CASSQTGHPTGVSPLHF. The genes are TRBV4-1 and TRBJ1-6; D is perhaps TRBD1 (5 bases). V was cut by 2 bases and J by 9 bases, with 20 bases left in between. Germline V gene sequence: CDR1 MGHRA, CDR2 YSYEKL. The CDR3 is 17 residues long.